These 23 T cell receptor beta chains share one sample of origin, sequenced in a study of cytomegalovirus exposure and HLA in healthy donors. PCR amplification relied on 60 Vbeta primers (plus 13 Jbeta primers). TCRdb's copy holds only in-frame clones and misses some; the assay was immunoSEQ multiplex PCR. The sample lists about 140,000 clones; about 8.9% were seen once. Sequenced: PBMCs. These receptors originate from a man aged 50-60 years in good health and CMV-seronegative.

This clone was detected only a few times. This sequence joins TRBV7-2 and TRBJ2-5; a weak D match, TRBD2 (5 bases). The CDR3 loop spans 15 amino acids. Germline V CDR1 and CDR2: SGHTA, FQGNSA. The V end was cut by 4 bases, the J end by 2 bases, with 14 bases between. As DNA, the CDR3 is TGTGCCAGCAGCTCGCCCTCTAGCAAACAAGAGACCCAGTACTTC. Its translation: CASSSPSSKQETQYF.

V gene TRBV7-3 combines with J gene TRBJ1-1; D gene uncertain. CDR3 length: 13 amino acids. V was shortened by 5 bases and J by 5 bases, with 12 bases between the two germline ends. In germline, CDR1 is SGHTA, CDR2 FQGTGA. The CDR3 is CASSAFSGTEAFF. The CDR3 DNA sequence: TGTGCCAGCAGCGCCTTTTCGGGGACTGAAGCTTTCTTT.

This rearrangement joins TRBV7-2 to TRBJ2-3; TRBD2 matches at 11 bases. The CDR3 loop spans 16 amino acids. CDR1 and CDR2 from the germline V gene are SGHTA and FQGNSA. V shed 5 bases and J 4 bases; nucleotides not matched to a gene: 8. The CDR3 region has the DNA TGTGCCAGCAGCCGAATCGTAGCGGGAGGGCCAGATACGCAGTATTTT. Protein sequence: CASSRIVAGGPDTQYF.

This clone was observed a handful of times. At one boundary the junction diverges from the germline segment, which might be a read error. The chain has TRBV7-7 and TRBJ2-1, with 8 nucleotides matching TRBD2. CDR1 and CDR2 from the germline V gene are SSHAT and FNYEAQ (reference sequence). CDR3 length: 16 amino acids. Here the CDR3 DNA reads TGTGCTAGCAGCTTAGCTGGAGCGGGGGCGGTGAATGAGCAGTTCTTC. This translates into CASSLAGAGAVNEQFF.

The chain joins TRBV19 to TRBJ2-5; 7 bases are shared with TRBD1. Germline V gene sequence: CDR1 LNHDA, CDR2 SQIVND (reference sequence). Trimming at V came to 1 base and at J to 2 bases, leaving 7 bases not matched to a gene. CDR3 length equals 16 residues. In DNA, the CDR3 is TGTGCCAGTAGTATAGTTGGGACAGTGAAGCAAGAGACCCAGTACTTC. This gives the protein CASSIVGTVKQETQYF.

This rearrangement joins TRBV30 to TRBJ1-5; D possibly corresponds to TRBD1 (5 bases). The CDR3 runs to 15 residues. Trimming shortened V by 2 bases and J by 1 base, and 12 bases separated the two germline ends. Germline V gene lookup returns CDR1 GTSNPN and CDR2 SVGIG (reference sequence). CDR3 in amino acids: CAWSPTGGSNQPQHF. The CDR3 nucleotides read TGTGCCTGGAGTCCGACCGGGGGAAGCAATCAGCCCCAGCATTTT.

This chain connects TRBV20-1 to TRBJ1-1; D ambiguous. The germline V gene encodes CDR1 DFQATT and CDR2 SNEGSKA (reference sequence). The CDR3 covers 10 residues. The DNA for the CDR3 is TGCAGCGTCTCGAACACTGAAGCTTTCTTT. This encodes CSVSNTEAFF.

The table lists this clone with a few counts. V is TRBV7-3 and J is TRBJ2-4; D is unresolved. V shed 4 bases and J shed 3 bases, with 16 bases lying between them. This CDR3 comprises 16 residues. Germline lookup yields CDR1 SGHTA and CDR2 FQGTGA. The CDR3 DNA reads as TGTGCCAGCAGCTGGGCCAGGCCCCTTGTCAAAAACATTCAGTACTTC. Amino acid sequence: CASSWARPLVKNIQYF.

Comment on this clone: The sample holds other DNA sequences that translate to the same CDR3. The chain recombines TRBV10-1 with TRBJ2-1; TRBD1 might be the D (6 bases). Germline V gene lookup returns CDR1 WNHNN and CDR2 SYGVQD (reference sequence). The ends were cut back, 3 bases at V and 4 bases at J, with 10 bases in the middle. The CDR3 spans 14 residues. CDR3 residues: CASSEQQGYNEQFF. In nucleotides, the CDR3 is TGCGCCAGCAGTGAACAGCAGGGGTACAATGAGCAGTTCTTC.

There are a few counts of this clone. The rearrangement joins TRBV21-1 to TRBJ2-7; no check of the table's D call, TRBD2, against the DNA was made. TRBV21-1 is listed as a pseudogene. The CDR3 covers 17 residues. In DNA, the CDR3 is TGTGCCAGCAGCACAGGACTAGCGGGAGCTTCGGGGGGAGAGCAGTACTTC. Amino acids: CASSTGLAGASGGEQYF.

This clone was picked up a small number of times. The rearrangement uses TRBV30 and TRBJ2-3, with TRBD2 identical over 7 bases. V dropped 6 bases and J dropped 0; count of bases not matched to a gene: 9. This CDR3 has 15 residues. Germline CDR1 and CDR2: GTSNPN and SVGIG (reference sequence). This CDR3 reads CACGGVPTSTDTQYF. The DNA for the CDR3 is TGTGCCTGTGGGGGGGTGCCAACTAGCACAGATACGCAGTATTTT.

The sample holds a few counts of this clone. The rearrangement uses TRBV9 and TRBJ1-1; a possible D gene is TRBD1 (6 bases). Trimming removed 5 bases at V and 3 bases at J, with 14 bases between. Germline-derived CDR1 and CDR2 are SGDLS and YYNGEE. The CDR3 contains 14 residues. The CDR3 DNA sequence: TGTGCCAGCAGGAAGGGGGTGGGAGACACTGAAGCTTTCTTT. It codes for CASRKGVGDTEAFF.

The chain uses TRBV20-1 and TRBJ2-4, with 9 bases aligning to TRBD1. Germline V gene data show CDR1 as DFQATT and CDR2 as SNEGSKA (reference sequence). The V gene end was trimmed by 6 bases and the J gene end by 15 bases; junction bases not matched to a gene: 9. The CDR3 is 11 amino acids. The CDR3 is CSASPGQGPYF. The CDR3 DNA reads as TGCAGTGCAAGCCCGGGACAGGGTCCGTACTTC.

The chain combines TRBV27 with TRBJ2-1; perhaps TRBD2 as D (6 bases). The CDR3 runs 17 residues. Germline lookup yields CDR1 MNHEY and CDR2 SMNVEV (reference sequence). V was trimmed by 3 bases and J by 5 bases, leaving 20 bases between them. The CDR3 here is CASSFGGVGLGDNEQFF. The CDR3 bases are TGTGCCAGCAGTTTTGGCGGGGTGGGGTTGGGGGACAATGAGCAGTTCTTC.

This clone was counted only a few times. The genes are TRBV28 and TRBJ1-2; weak D call: TRBD1 (5 bases). The CDR3 is 16 residues long. Trimming stripped 3 bases from V and 1 base from J, with 15 bases between. CDR1 and CDR2 from the germline V gene are MDHEN and SYDVKM. The CDR3 region has the DNA TGTGCCAGCAGTTTTCCCGACAGAGCCTATAACTATGGCTACACCTTC. It is translated as CASSFPDRAYNYGYTF.

This clone was seen a handful of times. V is TRBV19 and J is TRBJ1-5; maybe TRBD1 (6 bases). Germline CDR1 and CDR2: LNHDA and SQIVND (reference sequence). V was clipped by 5 bases and J by 2 bases, with 22 bases between them. This CDR3 has 18 amino acids. The CDR3 coding sequence is TGTGCCAGTAGTCCCGCACCGATACAGGGATATCGCAATCAGCCCCAGCATTTT. It codes for CASSPAPIQGYRNQPQHF.

This clone was counted a few times. J is TRBJ1-1 and V is TRBV19; D call uncertain. CDR1 and CDR2 from the germline V gene are LNHDA and SQIVND (reference sequence). The CDR3 loop spans 15 amino acids. The V end was cut by 2 bases, the J end by 1 base, with 11 bases between. Here the CDR3 DNA reads TGTGCCAGTAGTATATATCAACAGACGAACACTGAAGCTTTCTTT. This gives the protein CASSIYQQTNTEAFF.

CDR3 protein: CASSWGGLAGVGDTQYF. For the CDR3, the DNA is TGTGCCAGCAGCTGGGGAGGGCTAGCGGGAGTTGGAGATACGCAGTATTTT. The chain uses TRBV28 and TRBJ2-3, with TRBD2 identical over 10 bases. Germline CDR1 and CDR2: MDHEN and SYDVKM. Trimming cost V 6 bases and J 5 bases; bases outside gene matches: 14. The CDR3 loop spans 17 amino acids.

The J gene is TRBJ2-7, the V gene TRBV18; D possibly corresponds to TRBD2 (6 bases). This CDR3 is 14 amino acids long. Germline V lookup: CDR1 KGHSH, CDR2 LQKENI. Trimming shortened V by 1 base and J by 5 bases, and 12 bases separated the two germline ends. The CDR3 protein is CASSPLRGSDEQYF. The CDR3 DNA follows: TGTGCCAGCTCACCACTACGGGGGTCGGACGAGCAGTACTTC.

The CDR3 is CASSLRGKGDTEAFF. CDR3 bases: TGTGCCAGCAGCCTCCGGGGAAAGGGGGACACTGAAGCTTTCTTT. The rearrangement links TRBV7-9 to TRBJ1-1; the D gene is possibly TRBD1 (6 bases). V was pared by 5 bases and J by 3 bases, with 16 bases between. The CDR3 spans 15 residues. The germline V gene encodes CDR1 SEHNR and CDR2 FQNEAQ (reference sequence).

The gene calls are TRBV5-8 and TRBJ2-7; no reliable D call. V was cut by 1 base and J by 2 bases, with 4 bases left in between. Germline V CDR1 and CDR2: SGHTS, YDEGEE. The CDR3 loop spans 12 amino acids. This CDR3 reads CASSLTAYEQYF. The CDR3 DNA reads as TGTGCCAGCAGCTTGACAGCCTACGAGCAGTACTTC.

The V call is TRBV30, the J call TRBJ2-6; 7 bases are shared with TRBD1. CDR3 length: 18 residues. The germline CDR1 and CDR2 sequences are GTSNPN and SVGIG (reference sequence). V lost 4 bases, J lost 0 bases, and 12 bases stayed unmatched. The CDR3 DNA reads as TGTGCCTGGAAGTGGAGGAGACAGGGCTTCTCTGGGGCCAACGTCCTGACTTTC. It encodes CAWKWRRQGFSGANVLTF.

The CDR3 loop reads CASSYIPGEPYEQYF. The CDR3 bases are TGTGCCAGCAGTTACATCCCAGGGGAACCCTACGAGCAGTACTTC. The V and J genes are TRBV6-5 and TRBJ2-7, with a possible D match to TRBD1 (6 bases). There are 15 residues in the CDR3. The V and J ends lost 2 bases and 2 bases respectively, with 13 bases between them. CDR1 MNHEY and CDR2 SVGAGI come from the germline V gene.